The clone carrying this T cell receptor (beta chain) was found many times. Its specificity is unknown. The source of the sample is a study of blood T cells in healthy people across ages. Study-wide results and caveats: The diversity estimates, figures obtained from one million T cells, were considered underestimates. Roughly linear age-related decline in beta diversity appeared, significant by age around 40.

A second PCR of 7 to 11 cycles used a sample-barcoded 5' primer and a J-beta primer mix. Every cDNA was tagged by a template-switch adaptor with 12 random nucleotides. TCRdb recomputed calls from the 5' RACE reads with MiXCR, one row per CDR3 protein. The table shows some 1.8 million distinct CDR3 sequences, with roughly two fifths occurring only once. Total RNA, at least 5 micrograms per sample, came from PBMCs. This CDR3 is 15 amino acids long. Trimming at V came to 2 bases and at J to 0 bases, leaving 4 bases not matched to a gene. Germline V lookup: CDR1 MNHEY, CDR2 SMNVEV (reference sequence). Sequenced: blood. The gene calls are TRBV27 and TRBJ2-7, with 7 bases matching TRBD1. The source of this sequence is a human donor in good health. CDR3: CASSLLTGSSYEQYF. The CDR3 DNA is TGTGCCAGCAGTTTACTGACAGGGAGCTCCTACGAGCAGTACTTC.